These 10 T cell receptor beta chains were all obtained from the same sample, sequenced in a study of cytomegalovirus exposure and HLA in healthy donors. This PCR relied on a set of 60 Vbeta primers and 13 Jbeta primers. Sequencing was performed with immunoSEQ multiplex PCR; in TCRdb, only in-frame clones are kept and a portion is missing. This repertoire shows about 130,000 clones, 79% found once; its top ten account for about 7%. The specimen was PBMCs. These receptors were obtained from a middle-aged man in good health and CMV-seropositive.

The rearrangement joins TRBV4-2 to TRBJ2-1, with D perhaps matching TRBD2 (7 bases). From germline, CDR1 is LGHNA and CDR2 YNFKEQ. Trimming took off 3 bases at V and 7 bases at J, with 25 bases between the two ends. This CDR3 is 18 amino acids long. The CDR3 here is CASSQALTRGRGGNEQFF. CDR3 sequence (DNA): TGTGCCAGCAGCCAGGCTCTCACTCGGGGGCGGGGAGGGAATGAGCAGTTCTTC.

This clone was counted only a few times. The CDR3 bases are TGTGCCAGCAGTGGACGCGGGAGTTCCTACGAGCAGTACTTC. This translates into CASSGRGSSYEQYF. The chain couples TRBV6-1 to TRBJ2-7; 7 bases are shared with TRBD2. This CDR3 spans 14 amino acids. Germline-derived CDR1 and CDR2 are MNHNS and SASEGT. V was pared by 4 bases and J by 1 base, with 4 bases of the junction left unmatched.

The sample holds a few counts of this clone. The V gene is TRBV9, the J gene TRBJ2-1; weak D call: TRBD1 (5 bases). V lost 3 bases, J lost 7 bases, and 20 bases lay in between. The CDR3 is 16 amino acids. Germline CDR1 and CDR2: SGDLS and YYNGEE. The CDR3 DNA sequence: TGTGCCAGCAGCGCGCTTTGGACACCTACTGGGAATGAGCAGTTCTTC. Its protein is CASSALWTPTGNEQFF.

This rearrangement joins TRBV5-1 to TRBJ1-2, with D perhaps matching TRBD1 (5 bases). This CDR3 region has 17 residues. V lost 0 bases to trimming and J lost 3 bases, with 18 bases between them. Looked up from germline, CDR1 is SGHRS and CDR2 is YFSETQ. The CDR3 DNA reads TGCGCCAGCAGCTTGGTTGGCGGGACCTCAGTGGACTATGGCTACACCTTC. Encoded protein: CASSLVGGTSVDYGYTF.

The rearrangement joins TRBV10-3 to TRBJ2-7; the D gene is possibly TRBD2 (6 bases). In germline, CDR1 is ENHRY, CDR2 SYGVKD. The CDR3 runs to 13 residues. Trimming took off 8 bases at V and 5 bases at J, with 16 bases between the two ends. The CDR3 loop reads CAIRLRERDEQYF. CDR3 nucleotide sequence: TGTGCCATCCGGTTGCGGGAAAGAGACGAGCAGTACTTC.

The V and J genes are TRBV7-6 and TRBJ1-5; D perhaps matches TRBD1 (5 bases). CDR3 length: 17 residues. Trimming shortened V by 5 bases and J by 2 bases, and 19 bases separated the two germline ends. The germline V gene has CDR1 SGHVS and CDR2 FNYEAQ. For the CDR3, the DNA is TGTGCCAGCAGCCCATATCCGTCAGGGATTGGCAATCAGCCCCAGCATTTT. Amino acid sequence: CASSPYPSGIGNQPQHF.

This chain connects TRBV12-5 to TRBJ1-3; TRBD1 matches at 7 bases. The length of the CDR3 is 15 residues. V shed 7 bases and J 2 bases; nucleotides not matched to a gene: 8. CDR1 is LGHNT, CDR2 FRNRAP, per germline. The CDR3 DNA reads as TGTGCTAGTGACCCGGGACAGACCCCTGGAAACACCATATATTTT. Protein product: CASDPGQTPGNTIYF.

With respect to this clone: The germline gene is not matched at one end of the junction; a read error may be the cause. The chain couples TRBV11-2 to TRBJ2-3; 9 bases fit TRBD1. In germline, CDR1 is SGHAT, CDR2 FQNNGV. The CDR3 runs to 17 residues. The CDR3 bases are TGTGCCGGCAGCGTAGCGACCGGGACAGGGTGGGGAGATACGCAGTATTTT. Translated: CAGSVATGTGWGDTQYF.

This clone was seen more than once but under ten times. The chain carries TRBV19 and TRBJ2-1, with 8 positions matching TRBD2. The CDR3 runs 15 residues. With V trimmed by 5 bases and J by 2 bases, 5 bases remained unmatched. CDR1 and CDR2 from the germline V gene are LNHDA and SQIVND (reference sequence). CDR3 in DNA: TGTGCCAGTAGTGTTGGCGGGAGGCCCTACAATGAGCAGTTCTTC. Translating it yields CASSVGGRPYNEQFF.

This chain links TRBV9 with TRBJ1-3; 11 bases match TRBD1. After removal of 3 bases from V and 2 bases from J, the junction contained 4 bases not matched to a gene. Germline-derived CDR1 and CDR2 are SGDLS and YYNGEE. The CDR3 has 16 residues. The CDR3 region has the DNA TGTGCCAGCAGCGACTGGGACAGGGGGGCTGGAAACACCATATATTTT. This sequence encodes CASSDWDRGAGNTIYF.